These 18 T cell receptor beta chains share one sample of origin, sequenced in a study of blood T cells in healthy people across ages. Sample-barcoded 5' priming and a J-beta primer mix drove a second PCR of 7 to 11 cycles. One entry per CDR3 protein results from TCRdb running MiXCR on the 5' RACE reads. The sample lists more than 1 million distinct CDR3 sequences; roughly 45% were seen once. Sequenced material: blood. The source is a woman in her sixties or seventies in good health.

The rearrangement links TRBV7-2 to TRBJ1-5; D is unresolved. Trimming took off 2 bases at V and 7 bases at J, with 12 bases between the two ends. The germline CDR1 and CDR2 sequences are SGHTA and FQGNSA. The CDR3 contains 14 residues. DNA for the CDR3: TGTGCCAGCAGCTTAATAGGGATCGGACAGCCCCAGCATTTT. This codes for CASSLIGIGQPQHF.

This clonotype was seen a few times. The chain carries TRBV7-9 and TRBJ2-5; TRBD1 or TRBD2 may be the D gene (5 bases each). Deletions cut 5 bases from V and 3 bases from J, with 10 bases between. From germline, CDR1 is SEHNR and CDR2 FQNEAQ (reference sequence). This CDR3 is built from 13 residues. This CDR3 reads CASSPMGEETQYF. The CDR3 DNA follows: TGTGCCAGCAGCCCCATGGGGGAAGAGACCCAGTACTTC.

In DNA form, the CDR3 reads TGTGCCAGCAGCCAAGTTAACTCCTACGAGCAGTACTTC. This translates into CASSQVNSYEQYF. The chain has TRBV14 and TRBJ2-5; D gene unclear. TRBJ2-7 matches the DNA end more closely, so the J call is doubtful. The germline CDR1 and CDR2 sequences are SGHDN and FVKESK. The CDR3 sequence is 13 residues long.

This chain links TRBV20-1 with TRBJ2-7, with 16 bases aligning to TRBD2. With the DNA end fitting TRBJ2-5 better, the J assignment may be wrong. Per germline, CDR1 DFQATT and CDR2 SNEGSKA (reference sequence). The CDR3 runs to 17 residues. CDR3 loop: CSARGDGTSGRGKTQYF. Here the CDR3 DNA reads TGCAGTGCTAGAGGGGATGGGACTAGCGGGAGGGGGAAGACCCAGTACTTC.

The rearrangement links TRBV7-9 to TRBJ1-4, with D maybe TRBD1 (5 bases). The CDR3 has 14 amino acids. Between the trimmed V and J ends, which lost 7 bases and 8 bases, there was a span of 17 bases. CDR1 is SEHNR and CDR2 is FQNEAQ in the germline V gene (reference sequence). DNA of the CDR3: TGTGCCAGCATTCCCGGGACGTTGGAAGAAAAACTGTTTTTT. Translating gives CASIPGTLEEKLFF.

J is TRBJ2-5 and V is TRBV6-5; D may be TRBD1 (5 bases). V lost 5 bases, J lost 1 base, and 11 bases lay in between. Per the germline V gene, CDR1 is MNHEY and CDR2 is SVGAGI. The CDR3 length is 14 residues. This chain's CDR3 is CASSQQVPQETQYF. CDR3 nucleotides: TGTGCCAGCAGTCAACAGGTGCCCCAAGAGACCCAGTACTTC.

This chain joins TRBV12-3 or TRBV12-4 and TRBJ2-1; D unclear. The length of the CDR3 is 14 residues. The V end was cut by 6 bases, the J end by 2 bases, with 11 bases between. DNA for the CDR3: TGTGCCAGCAGCCAGGAGTTCCCCTACAATGAGCAGTTCTTC. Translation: CASSQEFPYNEQFF.

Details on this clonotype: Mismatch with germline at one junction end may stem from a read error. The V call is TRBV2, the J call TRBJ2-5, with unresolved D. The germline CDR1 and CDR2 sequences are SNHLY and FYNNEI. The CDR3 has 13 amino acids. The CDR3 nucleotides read TGTGCCGGCAGCGAAGTGGGGCAAGAGACCCAGTACTTC. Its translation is CAGSEVGQETQYF.

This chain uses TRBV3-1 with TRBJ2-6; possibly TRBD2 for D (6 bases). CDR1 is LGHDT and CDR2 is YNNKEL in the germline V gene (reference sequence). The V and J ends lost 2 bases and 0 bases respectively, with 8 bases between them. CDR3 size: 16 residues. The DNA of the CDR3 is TGTGCCAGCAGCCAACAGGGAGGCTCTGGGGCCAACGTCCTGACTTTC. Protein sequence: CASSQQGGSGANVLTF.

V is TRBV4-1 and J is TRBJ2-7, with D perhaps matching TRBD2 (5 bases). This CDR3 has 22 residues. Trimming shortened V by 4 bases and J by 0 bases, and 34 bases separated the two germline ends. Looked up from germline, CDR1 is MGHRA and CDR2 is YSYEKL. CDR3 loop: CASSLSWRRARKTGIDSYEQYF. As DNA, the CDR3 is TGCGCCAGCAGCCTGAGTTGGCGGCGGGCAAGAAAGACCGGGATCGACTCCTACGAGCAGTACTTC.

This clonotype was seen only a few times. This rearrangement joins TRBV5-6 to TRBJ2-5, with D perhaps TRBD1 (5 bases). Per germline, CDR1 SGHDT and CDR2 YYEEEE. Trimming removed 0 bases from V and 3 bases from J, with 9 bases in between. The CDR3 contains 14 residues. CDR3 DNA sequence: TGTGCCAGCAGCTTGGGACAGCTTAAAGAGACCCAGTACTTC. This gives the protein CASSLGQLKETQYF.

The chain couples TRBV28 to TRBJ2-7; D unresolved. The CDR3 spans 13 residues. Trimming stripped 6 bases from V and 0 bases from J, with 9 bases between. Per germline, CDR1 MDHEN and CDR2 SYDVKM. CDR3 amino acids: CASRNPSSYEQYF. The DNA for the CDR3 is TGTGCCAGCAGGAACCCCAGCTCCTACGAGCAGTACTTC.

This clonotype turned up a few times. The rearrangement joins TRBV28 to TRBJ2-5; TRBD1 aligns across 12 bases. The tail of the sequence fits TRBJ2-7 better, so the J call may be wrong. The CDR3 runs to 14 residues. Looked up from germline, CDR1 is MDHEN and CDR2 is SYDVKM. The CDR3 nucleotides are TGTGCCAGCAAATGGGGACAGGGGGCGAACGAGCAGTACTTC. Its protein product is CASKWGQGANEQYF.

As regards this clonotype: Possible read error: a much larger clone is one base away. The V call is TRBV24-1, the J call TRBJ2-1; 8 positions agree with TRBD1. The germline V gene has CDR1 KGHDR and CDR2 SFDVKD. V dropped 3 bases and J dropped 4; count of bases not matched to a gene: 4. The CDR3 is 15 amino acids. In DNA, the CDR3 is TGTGCCACCAGTGATCAGAGGACAGGGTACAATGAGCAGTTCTTC. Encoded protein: CATSDQRTGYNEQFF.

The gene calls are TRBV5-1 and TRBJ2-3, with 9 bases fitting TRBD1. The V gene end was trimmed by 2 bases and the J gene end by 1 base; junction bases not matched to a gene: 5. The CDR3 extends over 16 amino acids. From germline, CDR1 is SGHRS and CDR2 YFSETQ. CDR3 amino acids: CASSFRQGGGTDTQYF. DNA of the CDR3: TGCGCCAGCAGCTTCCGACAGGGGGGCGGCACAGATACGCAGTATTTT.

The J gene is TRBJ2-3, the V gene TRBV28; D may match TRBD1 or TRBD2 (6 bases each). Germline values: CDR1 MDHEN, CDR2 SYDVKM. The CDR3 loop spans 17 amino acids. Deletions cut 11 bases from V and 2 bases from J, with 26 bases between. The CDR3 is CAVTDQTGRPNTDTQYF. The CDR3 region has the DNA TGTGCCGTAACCGATCAAACAGGGAGGCCAAACACAGATACGCAGTATTTT.

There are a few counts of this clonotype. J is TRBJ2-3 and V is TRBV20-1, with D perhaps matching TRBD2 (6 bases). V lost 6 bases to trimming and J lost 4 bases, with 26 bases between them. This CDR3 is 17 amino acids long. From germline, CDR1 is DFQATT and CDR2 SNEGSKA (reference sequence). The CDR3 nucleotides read TGCAGTGCCCCGGGACTCTCGGGTGATAGTCATCCAGATACGCAGTATTTT. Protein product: CSAPGLSGDSHPDTQYF.

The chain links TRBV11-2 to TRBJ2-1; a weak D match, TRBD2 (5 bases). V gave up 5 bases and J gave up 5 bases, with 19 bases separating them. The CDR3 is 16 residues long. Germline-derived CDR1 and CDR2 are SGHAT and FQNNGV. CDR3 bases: TGTGCCAGCAGCCACCTAGCAGGTAGTGGGCACAATGAGCAGTTCTTC. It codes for CASSHLAGSGHNEQFF.